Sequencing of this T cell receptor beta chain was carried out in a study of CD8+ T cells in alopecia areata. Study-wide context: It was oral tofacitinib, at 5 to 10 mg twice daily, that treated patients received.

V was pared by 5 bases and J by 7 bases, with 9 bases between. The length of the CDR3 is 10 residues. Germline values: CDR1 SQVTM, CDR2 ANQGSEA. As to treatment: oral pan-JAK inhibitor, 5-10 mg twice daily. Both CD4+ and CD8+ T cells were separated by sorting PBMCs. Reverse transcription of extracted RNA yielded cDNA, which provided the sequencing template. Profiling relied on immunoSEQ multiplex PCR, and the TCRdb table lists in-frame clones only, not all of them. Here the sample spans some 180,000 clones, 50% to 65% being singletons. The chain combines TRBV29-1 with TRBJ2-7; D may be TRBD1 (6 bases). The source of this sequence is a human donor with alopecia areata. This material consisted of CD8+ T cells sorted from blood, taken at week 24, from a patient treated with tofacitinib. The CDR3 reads CSVTGREQYF. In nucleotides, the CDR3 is TGCAGCGTTACAGGGCGGGAGCAGTACTTC.